This T cell receptor beta chain was recovered during a study of CD8+ T cells in alopecia areata. This CDR3 is built from 15 residues. After removal of 1 base from V and 11 bases from J, the junction contained 12 bases not matched to a gene. Germline V gene data show CDR1 as SGHRS and CDR2 as YFSETQ. It was cDNA, reverse transcribed from extracted RNA, that served as the sequencing template. Data came from immunoSEQ multiplex PCR; TCRdb stores just in-frame clones and leaves some out. The table records 200,000 to 250,000 clones, around 62% of them present only once. The chain recombines TRBV5-1 with TRBJ1-1, with 9 bases aligning to TRBD1. Sequencing was performed on CD4+ T cells sorted from blood, taken at week 0. The clonotype comes from a human donor with alopecia areata. CDR3 in DNA: TGCGCCAGCAGCTTGAGTCCGGGACAGGGAGGTCGGGCTTTCTTT. It translates to CASSLSPGQGGRAFF.